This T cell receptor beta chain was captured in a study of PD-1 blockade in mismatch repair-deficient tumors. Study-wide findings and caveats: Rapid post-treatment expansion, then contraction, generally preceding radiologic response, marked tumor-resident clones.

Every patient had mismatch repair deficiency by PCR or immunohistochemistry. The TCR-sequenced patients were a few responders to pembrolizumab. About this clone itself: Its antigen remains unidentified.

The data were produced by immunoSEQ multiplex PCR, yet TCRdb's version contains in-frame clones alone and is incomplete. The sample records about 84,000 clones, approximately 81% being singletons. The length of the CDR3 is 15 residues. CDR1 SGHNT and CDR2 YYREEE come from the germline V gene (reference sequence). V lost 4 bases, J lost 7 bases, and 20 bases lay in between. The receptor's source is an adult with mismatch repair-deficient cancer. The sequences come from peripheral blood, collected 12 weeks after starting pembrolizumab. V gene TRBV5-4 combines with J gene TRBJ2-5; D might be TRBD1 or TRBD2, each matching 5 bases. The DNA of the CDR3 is TGTGCCAGCAGCCAAGATAGGGACGGCGCAGGGACCCAGTACTTC. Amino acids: CASSQDRDGAGTQYF.